This entry lists 31 T cell receptor beta chains sequenced from one sample in a study of T cell repertoires in cytomegalovirus infection. These TCRs' antigens remain unknown. TCRdb recomputed calls from the reads with MiXCR, one row per CDR3 protein. Among around 770,000 distinct CDR3 sequences listed, roughly 28% were seen once. This material consisted of cultured CD8+ T cells from PBMCs, taken from culture after CMV antigen stimulation. The origin of the receptors is a human donor in good health (CMV status not recorded). Some clones in this sample may be carry-over from other donors' samples.

There are many counts of this clonotype. The chain carries TRBV27 and TRBJ1-5, with D tentatively TRBD1 (6 bases). CDR1 and CDR2 (germline): MNHEY, SMNVEV (reference sequence). The CDR3 spans 14 residues. V was cut by 5 bases and J by 4 bases, with 12 bases left in between. The CDR3 coding sequence is TGTGCCAGCAGTCCCCTGGACAGAAATCAGCCCCAGCATTTT. As protein: CASSPLDRNQPQHF.

This clonotype was found many times. V gene TRBV7-6 combines with J gene TRBJ2-7; D is possibly TRBD1 (5 bases). The CDR3 loop spans 13 amino acids. The germline V gene encodes CDR1 SGHVS and CDR2 FNYEAQ. Trimming removed 5 bases from V and 6 bases from J, with 14 bases in between. The DNA of the CDR3 is TGTGCCAGCAGCGGACAAGGGCCGGCCGAGCAGTACTTC. As protein: CASSGQGPAEQYF.

This clonotype was seen more than once but under ten times. The CDR3 reads CASSFEGQIVGYTF. Written as DNA, the CDR3 is TGTGCCAGCAGCTTTGAGGGACAGATAGTTGGCTACACCTTC. This chain joins TRBV7-9 and TRBJ1-2, with 7 bases aligning to TRBD1. J lost 7 bases, V lost 3 bases, and 8 bases had no gene match. This CDR3 is 14 amino acids long. Germline lookup yields CDR1 SEHNR and CDR2 FQNEAQ (reference sequence).

The chain has TRBV9 and TRBJ2-2; 7 bases fit TRBD2. The germline gives CDR1 SGDLS, CDR2 YYNGEE. The CDR3 spans 17 residues. Losses at the gene ends were 2 bases for V and 0 bases for J; bases not matched to a gene: 7. The CDR3 spells CASSVPSSGPNTGELFF. The DNA of the CDR3 is TGTGCCAGCAGCGTCCCTTCTAGCGGACCGAACACCGGGGAGCTGTTTTTT.

For the CDR3, the DNA is TGCGCCAGCCTCTCACCCGGTATAGGGGAAGCTTTCTTT. It yields the protein CASLSPGIGEAFF. This chain joins TRBV4-1 and TRBJ1-1; D not certain. The length of the CDR3 is 13 residues. V lost 8 bases to trimming and J lost 8 bases, with 18 bases between them. Germline V lookup: CDR1 MGHRA, CDR2 YSYEKL.

This clonotype was picked up a small number of times. The chain joins TRBV6-6 to TRBJ2-3; D is unclear. Germline V lookup: CDR1 MNHNY, CDR2 SVGAGI (reference sequence). This CDR3 comprises 15 residues. V was pared by 5 bases and J by 1 base, with 13 bases between. The chain's CDR3 is CASSPKGWGTDTQYF. CDR3 in DNA: TGTGCCAGCAGTCCAAAGGGATGGGGCACAGATACGCAGTATTTT.

The CDR3 DNA is TGTGCCAGCAAAGGTCTACACGAGCAGTACTTC. The encoded protein is CASKGLHEQYF. This chain uses TRBV2 with TRBJ2-7; D not resolved. V lost 7 bases and J lost 5, with 9 bases in between. The CDR3 sequence is 11 residues long. The germline gives CDR1 SNHLY, CDR2 FYNNEI.

This chain links TRBV4-3 with TRBJ1-4; possibly TRBD1 for D (6 bases). This CDR3 contains 15 residues. V dropped 4 bases and J dropped 10 bases, with 19 bases sitting between them. In germline, CDR1 is LGHNA, CDR2 YSLEER. In nucleotides, the CDR3 is TGCGCCAGCAGCCCAGACAGGACCTTCGGGGGAAAACTGTTTTTT. Translation gives CASSPDRTFGGKLFF.

This clonotype was observed at least ten times. The V and J genes are TRBV7-8 and TRBJ2-2; possible D gene TRBD2, 5 bases. The V and J ends lost 5 bases and 3 bases respectively, with 19 bases between them. This CDR3 has 17 amino acids. Germline-derived CDR1 and CDR2 are SGHVS and FQNEAQ. The CDR3 sequence is CASSPEGGQRDTGELFF. The CDR3 DNA sequence: TGTGCCAGCAGCCCAGAGGGTGGCCAGCGAGACACCGGGGAGCTGTTTTTT.

This clonotype was detected only a few times. The chain has TRBV6-1 and TRBJ1-3; no reliable D call. V was clipped by 2 bases and J by 0 bases, with 11 bases between them. Germline assignment: CDR1 MNHNS and CDR2 SASEGT. The CDR3 consists of 16 residues. The CDR3 here is CASSELIASSGNTIYF. The CDR3 nucleotides read TGTGCCAGCAGTGAATTGATCGCCAGCTCTGGAAACACCATATATTTT.

This clonotype was found a few times. The chain links TRBV9 to TRBJ1-1; 7 bases match TRBD1. With 0 bases clipped from V and 4 bases from J, the junction kept 3 bases outside the gene matches. CDR1 and CDR2 from the germline V gene are SGDLS and YYNGEE. The CDR3 consists of 14 residues. The CDR3 DNA follows: TGTGCCAGCAGCGTAGAGGGGGCGCGCACTGAAGCTTTCTTT. Translated, it gives CASSVEGARTEAFF.

V is TRBV6-1 and J is TRBJ2-7, with TRBD1 as a possible D gene (6 bases). Deletions cut 4 bases from V and 5 bases from J, with 21 bases between. CDR1 and CDR2 (germline): MNHNS, SASEGT. The CDR3 consists of 16 residues. The CDR3 reads CASSGARGHGLHEQYF. CDR3 DNA sequence: TGTGCCAGCAGTGGAGCGAGGGGACACGGACTCCACGAGCAGTACTTC.

This chain joins TRBV4-1 and TRBJ2-5; TRBD1 matches at 7 bases. CDR1 and CDR2 (germline): MGHRA, YSYEKL. Losses at the gene ends were 1 base for V and 5 bases for J; bases not matched to a gene: 13. This CDR3 region has 17 residues. The CDR3 bases are TGCGCCAGCAGCCAAGTTTTGCTAGGCAGGGGGTTGGAGACCCAGTACTTC. This gives the protein CASSQVLLGRGLETQYF.

V is TRBV2 and J is TRBJ1-5, with a possible D match to TRBD1 (6 bases). This CDR3 contains 15 residues. V was trimmed by 6 bases and J by 0 bases, leaving 12 bases between them. Germline CDR1 reads SNHLY; CDR2 reads FYNNEI. CDR3 bases: TGTGCCAGCAGGGAGACAGGCTATAGCAATCAGCCCCAGCATTTT. As protein: CASRETGYSNQPQHF.

A few counts support this clonotype. The chain uses TRBV12-5 and TRBJ1-4; no firm D call. With 5 bases removed from V and 0 bases from J, the gap between germline ends came to 13 bases. Germline loops: CDR1 LGHNT, CDR2 FRNRAP. The CDR3 contains 16 residues. The CDR3 DNA follows: TGTGCTAGTGGTCCCTACCAAGGTACAACTAATGAAAAACTGTTTTTT. Encoded protein: CASGPYQGTTNEKLFF.

V is TRBV28 and J is TRBJ2-1; TRBD1 is a possible D gene (6 bases). The CDR3 loop spans 15 amino acids. Germline loops: CDR1 MDHEN, CDR2 SYDVKM. V shed 4 bases and J shed 5 bases, with 15 bases lying between them. In DNA, the CDR3 is TGTGCCAGCAGTTATGCCCCAGGGGACGACAATGAGCAGTTCTTC. This translates into CASSYAPGDDNEQFF.

This chain joins TRBV7-8 and TRBJ2-1; D is undetermined. The CDR3 is made up of 16 amino acids. V was clipped by 0 bases and J by 6 bases, with 15 bases between them. CDR1 SGHVS and CDR2 FQNEAQ come from the germline V gene. CDR3 DNA: TGTGCCAGCAGCTTAGCGGTAGGACCATACTCCAATGAGCAGTTCTTC. It codes for CASSLAVGPYSNEQFF.

Only a few counts were recorded for this clonotype. The gene calls are TRBV20-1 and TRBJ2-1, with unresolved D. The V end lost 0 bases, the J end lost 4 bases, and 7 bases lay between the germline ends. Germline loops: CDR1 DFQATT, CDR2 SNEGSKA (reference sequence). This CDR3 is 13 amino acids long. The DNA of the CDR3 is TGCAGTGCTAGAGATTGGAGTTACAATGAGCAGTTCTTC. Protein sequence: CSARDWSYNEQFF.

The chain combines TRBV20-1 with TRBJ2-5; D is perhaps TRBD2 (5 bases). This CDR3 is 12 amino acids long. Per the germline V gene, CDR1 is DFQATT and CDR2 is SNEGSKA (reference sequence). Trimming stripped 3 bases from V and 3 bases from J, with 8 bases between. The CDR3 here is CSASTSEETQYF. DNA for the CDR3: TGCAGTGCTAGTACTAGTGAAGAGACCCAGTACTTC.

This chain's CDR3 is CASAPLAGGTDTQYF. The CDR3 bases are TGTGCCAGCGCCCCACTAGCGGGGGGTACAGATACGCAGTATTTT. V and J are TRBV7-3 and TRBJ2-3; TRBD2 agrees at 12 bases. Losses at the gene ends were 8 bases for V and 3 bases for J; bases not matched to a gene: 6. Germline V CDR1 and CDR2: SGHTA, FQGTGA. The CDR3 extends over 15 amino acids.

The rearrangement uses TRBV27 and TRBJ1-1; tentative D call: TRBD1 (5 bases). There are 13 residues in the CDR3. V lost 8 bases, J lost 5 bases, and 15 bases lay in between. CDR1 MNHEY and CDR2 SMNVEV come from the germline V gene (reference sequence). CDR3 sequence reads: CASELQGGTEAFF. The CDR3 DNA sequence: TGTGCCAGCGAGCTCCAGGGAGGGACTGAAGCTTTCTTT.

The chain is built from TRBV28 and TRBJ2-1; D unclear. Trimming stripped 3 bases from V and 8 bases from J, with 11 bases between. Looked up from germline, CDR1 is MDHEN and CDR2 is SYDVKM. The CDR3 has 13 residues. CDR3 DNA: TGTGCCAGCAGTTTCTCCCGGATAGATGAGCAGTTCTTC. Its protein is CASSFSRIDEQFF. Combining the CDR3 with reference TRBV28 and TRBJ2-1 gives the whole variable domain DVKVTQSSRYLVKRTGEKVFLECVQDMDHENMFWYRQDPGLGLRLIYFSYDVKMKEKGDIPEGYSVSREKKERFSLILESASTNQTSMYLCASSFSRIDEQFFGPGTRLTVL.

This chain connects TRBV20-1 to TRBJ2-1, with 8 positions matching TRBD1. The CDR3 contains 14 residues. Germline V CDR1 and CDR2: DFQATT, SNEGSKA (reference sequence). V was pared by 6 bases and J by 0 bases, with 4 bases of the junction left unmatched. This CDR3 reads CSARQGSSYNEQFF. In DNA form, the CDR3 reads TGCAGTGCGAGACAGGGGAGCTCCTACAATGAGCAGTTCTTC.

CDR3 in amino acids: CASSVAQLSYEQYF. The CDR3 DNA sequence: TGTGCCAGCAGCGTAGCTCAACTATCTTACGAGCAGTACTTC. The chain recombines TRBV9 with TRBJ2-7; no clear D gene. V lost 0 bases to trimming and J lost 4 bases, with 11 bases between them. The germline gives CDR1 SGDLS, CDR2 YYNGEE. The CDR3 consists of 14 residues.

About this clonotype itself: One end of the junction is discordant with germline, which a read error may explain. The V and J genes are TRBV6-1 and TRBJ2-7, with D unresolved. Per the germline V gene, CDR1 is MNHNS and CDR2 is SASEGT. This CDR3 contains 10 residues. DNA for the CDR3: TGTGCCAGCAGTGGAGCTCCCATAGTCTTC. Translated: CASSGAPIVF.

This clonotype was picked up a small number of times. The rearrangement links TRBV27 to TRBJ2-1; possible D gene TRBD2, 5 bases. The CDR3 covers 18 residues. The V gene lost 6 bases and the J gene lost 0 bases, with 21 bases spanning the gap. Germline CDR1 MNHEY, CDR2 SMNVEV (reference sequence). The CDR3 protein is CASSHPEERFSSYNEQFF. The CDR3 nucleotides are TGTGCCAGCAGCCATCCCGAGGAGCGGTTCAGCTCCTACAATGAGCAGTTCTTC.

This clonotype has only a few counts. V and J are TRBV2 and TRBJ2-5; 8 nucleotides align to TRBD2. Germline CDR1 reads SNHLY; CDR2 reads FYNNEI. The CDR3 spans 14 residues. V dropped 11 bases and J dropped 4; count of bases not matched to a gene: 12. CDR3 in DNA: TGTGCCTCAGTGAAGAGGACTAGCAGAGAGACCCAGTACTTC. Amino acid sequence: CASVKRTSRETQYF.

This clonotype has at least ten counts. The V and J genes are TRBV5-1 and TRBJ2-1; unclear D gene. Trimming pared 0 bases from V and 9 bases from J, leaving 10 bases between. The CDR3 runs 13 residues. In germline, CDR1 is SGHRS, CDR2 YFSETQ. The DNA for the CDR3 is TGCGCCAGCAGCTTGGGTACAGACCGTGAGCAGTTCTTC. Protein sequence: CASSLGTDREQFF.

With respect to this clonotype: The junction and the germline gene differ at one end; a read error may be behind it. The chain has TRBV2 and TRBJ2-2, with 9 bases fitting TRBD1. CDR1 is SNHLY and CDR2 is FYNNEI in the germline V gene. This CDR3 has 16 residues. CDR3 in DNA: TGTGTCAGCAGTGAAGAACAGGGGGCTATGACCGGGGAGCTGTTTTTT. As protein: CVSSEEQGAMTGELFF.

On this clonotype itself: At one boundary the junction diverges from the germline segment, which might be a read error. The chain is built from TRBV5-6 and TRBJ2-1; the D is unclear. CDR3 length equals 15 residues. Germline loops: CDR1 SGHDT, CDR2 YYEEEE. The CDR3 DNA reads as TGTGCCAGGAGCTCCGGCGGTCGCTCCTACAATGAGCAGTTCTTC. It is translated as CARSSGGRSYNEQFF.

This chain uses TRBV10-2 with TRBJ2-5, with 9 bases fitting TRBD2. CDR3 length: 16 residues. J lost 2 bases, V lost 5 bases, and 9 bases had no gene match. The germline CDR1 and CDR2 sequences are WSHSY and SAAADI. The CDR3 sequence is CASSIWRGGGQETQYF. CDR3 bases: TGCGCCAGCAGTATATGGCGGGGGGGAGGACAAGAGACCCAGTACTTC.